This T cell receptor (beta chain) is drawn from a study of blood T cell repertoires in COVID-19. Background on the study: Samples taken during acute and convalescent COVID-19 were collected in the United States, Italy and Spain. T cells, B-cell-depleted T cells, or PBMCs supplied cDNA or gDNA.

The germline gives CDR1 SGHRS, CDR2 YFSETQ. Losses at the gene ends were 3 bases for V and 5 bases for J; bases not matched to a gene: 13. The CDR3 sequence is 18 residues long. Study processing details: Nucleated cell number was recorded as an estimate derived from reference gene primer amplification. Profiling relied on immunoSEQ multiplex PCR, and the TCRdb table lists in-frame clones only, not all of them. Clone size and V and J calls were adopted from that table, with D and trimming inferred from the DNA. The sample lists some 350,000 clones; around nine tenths were seen once. What was sequenced was peripheral blood. The clonotype originates from a woman aged 70-85 years with COVID-19, enrolled during active disease. The V gene is TRBV5-1, the J gene TRBJ2-2, with 10 bases matching TRBD2. The CDR3 sequence is CASSSAAGGPLVTGELFF. In nucleotides, the CDR3 is TGCGCCAGCAGCTCCGCAGCGGGGGGGCCACTAGTAACCGGGGAGCTGTTTTTT.